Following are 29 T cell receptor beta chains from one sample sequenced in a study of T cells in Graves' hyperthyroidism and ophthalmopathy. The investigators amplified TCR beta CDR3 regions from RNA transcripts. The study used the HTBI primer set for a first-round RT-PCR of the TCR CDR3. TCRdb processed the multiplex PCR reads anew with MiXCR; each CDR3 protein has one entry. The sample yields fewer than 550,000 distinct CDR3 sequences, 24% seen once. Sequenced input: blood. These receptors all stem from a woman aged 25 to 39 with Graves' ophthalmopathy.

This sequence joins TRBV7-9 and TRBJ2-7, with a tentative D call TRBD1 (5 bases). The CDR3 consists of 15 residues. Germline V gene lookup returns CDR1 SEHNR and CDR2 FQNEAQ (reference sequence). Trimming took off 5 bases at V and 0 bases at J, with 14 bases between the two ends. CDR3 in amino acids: CASSQGAPSSYEQYF. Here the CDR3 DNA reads TGTGCCAGCAGCCAAGGGGCCCCTAGCTCCTACGAGCAGTACTTC.

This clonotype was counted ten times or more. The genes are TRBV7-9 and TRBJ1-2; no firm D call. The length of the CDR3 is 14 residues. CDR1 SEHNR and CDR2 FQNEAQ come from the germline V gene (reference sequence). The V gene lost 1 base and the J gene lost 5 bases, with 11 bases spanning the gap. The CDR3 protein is CASSLVGRAYGYTF. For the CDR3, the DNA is TGTGCCAGCAGCTTAGTCGGGCGGGCATATGGCTACACCTTC.

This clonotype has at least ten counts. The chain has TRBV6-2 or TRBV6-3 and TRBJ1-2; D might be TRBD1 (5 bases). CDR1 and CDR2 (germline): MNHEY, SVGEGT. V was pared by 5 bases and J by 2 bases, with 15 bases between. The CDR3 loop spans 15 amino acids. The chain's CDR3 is CASSPLGRGNYGYTF. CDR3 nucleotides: TGTGCCAGCAGTCCCCTGGGACGGGGCAACTATGGCTACACCTTC.

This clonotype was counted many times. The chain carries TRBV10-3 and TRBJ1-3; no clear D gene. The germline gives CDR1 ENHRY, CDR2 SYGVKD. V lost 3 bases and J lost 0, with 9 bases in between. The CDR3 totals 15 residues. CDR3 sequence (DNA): TGTGCCATCAGTGACCTGGACTTCTCTGGAAACACCATATATTTT. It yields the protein CAISDLDFSGNTIYF.

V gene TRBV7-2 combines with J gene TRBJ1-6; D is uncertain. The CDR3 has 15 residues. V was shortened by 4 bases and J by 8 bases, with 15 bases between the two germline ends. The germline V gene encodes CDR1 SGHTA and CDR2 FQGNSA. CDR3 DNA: TGTGCCAGCAGCTCGGGGAGTCATAAGGATTCACCCCTCCACTTT. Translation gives CASSSGSHKDSPLHF. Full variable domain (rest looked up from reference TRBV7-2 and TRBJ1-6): GAGVSQSPSNKVTEKGKDVELRCDPISGHTALYWYRQSLGQGLEFLIYFQGNSAPDKSGLPSDRFSAERTGGSVSTLTIQRTQQEDSAVYLCASSSGSHKDSPLHFGNGTRLTVT.

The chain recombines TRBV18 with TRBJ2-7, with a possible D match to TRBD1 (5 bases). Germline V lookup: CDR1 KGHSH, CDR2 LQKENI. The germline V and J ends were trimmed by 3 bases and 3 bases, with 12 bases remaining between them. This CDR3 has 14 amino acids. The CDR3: CASSPLDSDYEQYF. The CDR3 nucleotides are TGTGCCAGCTCACCTCTAGACAGCGACTACGAGCAGTACTTC.

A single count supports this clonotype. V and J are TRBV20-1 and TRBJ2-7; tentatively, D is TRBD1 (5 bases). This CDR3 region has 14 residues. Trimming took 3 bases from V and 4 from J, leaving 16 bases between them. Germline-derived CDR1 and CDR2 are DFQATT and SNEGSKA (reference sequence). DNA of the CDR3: TGCAGTGCTAGTGGTCTAAATGGGGCGTACGAGCAGTACTTC. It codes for CSASGLNGAYEQYF.

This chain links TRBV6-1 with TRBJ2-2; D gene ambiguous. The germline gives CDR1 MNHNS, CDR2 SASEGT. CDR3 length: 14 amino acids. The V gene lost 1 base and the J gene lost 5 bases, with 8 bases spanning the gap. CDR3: CASSEVRWTGELFF. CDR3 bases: TGTGCCAGCAGTGAAGTCCGGTGGACCGGGGAGCTGTTTTTT.

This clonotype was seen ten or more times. The CDR3 sequence: CASSLSRSGQGANEAFF. In DNA form, the CDR3 reads TGTGCCAGCAGCTTAAGTCGGTCCGGACAGGGGGCGAATGAAGCTTTCTTT. This chain joins TRBV7-6 and TRBJ1-1; the match to TRBD1 covers 11 bases. The germline CDR1 and CDR2 sequences are SGHVS and FNYEAQ. The CDR3 runs 17 residues. J lost 7 bases, V lost 2 bases, and 12 bases had no gene match.

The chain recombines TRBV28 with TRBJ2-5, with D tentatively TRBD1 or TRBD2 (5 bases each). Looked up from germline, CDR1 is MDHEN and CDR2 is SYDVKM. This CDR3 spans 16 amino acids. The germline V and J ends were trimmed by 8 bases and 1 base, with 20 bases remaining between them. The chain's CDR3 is CASFPGAPSSQETQYF. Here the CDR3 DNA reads TGTGCCAGCTTCCCTGGGGCACCTAGCAGCCAAGAGACCCAGTACTTC.

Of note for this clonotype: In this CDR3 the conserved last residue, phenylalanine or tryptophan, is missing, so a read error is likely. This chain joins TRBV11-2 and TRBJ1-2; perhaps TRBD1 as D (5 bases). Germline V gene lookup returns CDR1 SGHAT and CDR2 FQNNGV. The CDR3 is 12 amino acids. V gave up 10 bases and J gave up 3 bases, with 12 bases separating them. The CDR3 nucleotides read TGTGCCACCATAGAGACAGACTATGGCTACACCTAC. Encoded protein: CATIETDYGYTY.

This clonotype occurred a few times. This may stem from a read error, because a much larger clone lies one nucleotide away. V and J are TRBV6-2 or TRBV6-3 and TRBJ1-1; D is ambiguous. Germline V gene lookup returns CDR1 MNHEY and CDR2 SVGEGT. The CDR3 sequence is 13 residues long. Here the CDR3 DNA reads TGTGCCAGCAGTAACGGACCCGAAACTGAAGCTTGCTTT. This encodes CASSNGPETEACF.

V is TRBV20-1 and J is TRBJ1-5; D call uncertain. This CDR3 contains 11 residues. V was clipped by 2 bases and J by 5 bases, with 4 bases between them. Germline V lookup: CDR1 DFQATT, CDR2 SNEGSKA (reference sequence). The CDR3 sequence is CSARKDQPQHF. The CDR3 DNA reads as TGCAGTGCTAGAAAAGATCAGCCCCAGCATTTT.

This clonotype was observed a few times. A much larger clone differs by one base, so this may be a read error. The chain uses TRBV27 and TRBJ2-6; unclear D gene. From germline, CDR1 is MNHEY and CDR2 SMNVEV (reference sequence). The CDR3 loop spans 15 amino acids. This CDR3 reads CASRKPSSRANVLTF. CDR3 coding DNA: TGTGCCAGCAGAAAGCCAAGCTCTAGGGCCAACGTCCTGACTTTC. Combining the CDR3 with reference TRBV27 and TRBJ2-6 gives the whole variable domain EAQVTQNPRYLITVTGKKLTVTCSQNMNHEYMSWYRQDPGLGLRQIYYSMNVEVTDKGDVPEGYKVSRKEKRNFPLILESPSPNQTSLYFCASRKPSSRANVLTFGAGSRLTVL.

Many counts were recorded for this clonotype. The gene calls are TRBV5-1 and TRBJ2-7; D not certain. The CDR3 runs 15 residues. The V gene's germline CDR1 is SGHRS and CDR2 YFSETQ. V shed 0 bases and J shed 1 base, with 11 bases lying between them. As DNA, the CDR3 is TGCGCCAGCAGCTTGGCCCGCCAGACGTCCTACGAGCAGTACTTC. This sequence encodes CASSLARQTSYEQYF.

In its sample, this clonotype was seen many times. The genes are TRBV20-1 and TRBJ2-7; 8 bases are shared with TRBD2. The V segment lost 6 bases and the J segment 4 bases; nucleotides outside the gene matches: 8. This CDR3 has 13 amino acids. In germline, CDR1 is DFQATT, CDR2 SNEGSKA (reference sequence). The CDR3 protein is CSARTSLGYEQYF. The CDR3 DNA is TGCAGTGCACGGACTAGCTTGGGATACGAGCAGTACTTC.

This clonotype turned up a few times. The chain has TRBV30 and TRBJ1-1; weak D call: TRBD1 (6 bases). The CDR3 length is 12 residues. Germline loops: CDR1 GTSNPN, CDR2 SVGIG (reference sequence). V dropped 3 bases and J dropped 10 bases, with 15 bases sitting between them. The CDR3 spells CAWSVQGFVAFF. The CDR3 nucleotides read TGTGCCTGGAGCGTACAGGGCTTTGTAGCTTTCTTT.

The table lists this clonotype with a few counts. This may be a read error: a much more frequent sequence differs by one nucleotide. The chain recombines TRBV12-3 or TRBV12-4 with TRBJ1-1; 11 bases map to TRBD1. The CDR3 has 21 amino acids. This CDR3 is CAGSFTVPCSGQGARVSEAFF. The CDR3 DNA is TGTGCCGGCAGTTTCACAGTCCCTTGCTCAGGACAGGGGGCGCGAGTAAGTGAAGCTTTCTTT.

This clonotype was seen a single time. The CDR3 DNA follows: TGTGCCAGCAGTTTAGGGAAGAGCTACGAGCAGTACGTG. This gives the protein CASSLGKSYEQYV. The chain combines TRBV27 with TRBJ2-7; D remains ambiguous. CDR3 length equals 13 residues. Per the germline V gene, CDR1 is MNHEY and CDR2 is SMNVEV (reference sequence).

The CDR3 bases are TGCGCCAGCAGCTTGGTTAACATTAGGACCGGGGAGCTGTTTTTT. Amino acid sequence: CASSLVNIRTGELFF. This chain joins TRBV5-1 and TRBJ2-2; D gene unclear. V lost 0 bases and J 5 bases, leaving 11 bases between the germline ends. Looked up from germline, CDR1 is SGHRS and CDR2 is YFSETQ. The CDR3 totals 15 residues.

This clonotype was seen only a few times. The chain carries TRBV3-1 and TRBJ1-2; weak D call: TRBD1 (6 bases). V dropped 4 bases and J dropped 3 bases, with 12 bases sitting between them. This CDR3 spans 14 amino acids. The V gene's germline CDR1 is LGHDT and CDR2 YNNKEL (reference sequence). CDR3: CASSPQGRDYGYTF. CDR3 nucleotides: TGTGCCAGCAGCCCCCAGGGGAGAGACTATGGCTACACCTTC.

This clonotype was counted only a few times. CDR3 bases: TGCAGTGCTAGGGCAGAGGGGGGGATTCAAGAGACCCAGTACTTC. This codes for CSARAEGGIQETQYF. The V gene is TRBV20-1, the J gene TRBJ2-5, with D tentatively TRBD2 (7 bases). The germline V and J ends were trimmed by 3 bases and 2 bases, with 16 bases remaining between them. The CDR3 extends over 15 amino acids. CDR1 is DFQATT and CDR2 is SNEGSKA in the germline V gene (reference sequence).

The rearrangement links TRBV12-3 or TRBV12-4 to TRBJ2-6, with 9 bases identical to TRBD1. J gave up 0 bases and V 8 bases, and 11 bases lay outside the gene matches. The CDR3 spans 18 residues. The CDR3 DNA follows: TGTGCCAGCGGACCCCCGGGACAGGGCGACTCTGGGGCCAACGTCCTGACTTTC. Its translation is CASGPPGQGDSGANVLTF.

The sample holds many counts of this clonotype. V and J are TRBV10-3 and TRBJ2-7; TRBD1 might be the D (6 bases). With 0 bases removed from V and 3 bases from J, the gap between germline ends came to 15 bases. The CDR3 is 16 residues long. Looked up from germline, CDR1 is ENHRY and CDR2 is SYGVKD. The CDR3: CAISESSGAKIYEQYF. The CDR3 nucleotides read TGTGCCATCAGTGAGTCTTCAGGGGCGAAGATCTACGAGCAGTACTTC.

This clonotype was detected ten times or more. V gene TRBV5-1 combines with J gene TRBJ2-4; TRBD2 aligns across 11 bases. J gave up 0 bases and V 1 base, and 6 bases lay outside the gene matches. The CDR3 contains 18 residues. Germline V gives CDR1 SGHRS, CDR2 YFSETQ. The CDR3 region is CASSLLPGLAEAKNIQYF. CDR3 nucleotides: TGCGCCAGCAGCTTGCTCCCGGGACTAGCGGAAGCCAAAAACATTCAGTACTTC.

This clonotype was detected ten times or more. The CDR3 sequence: CASSLNEKRYF. As DNA, the CDR3 is TGTGCCAGCAGCTTGAACGAGAAACGGTACTTC. The V call is TRBV7-2, the J call TRBJ2-7; D unclear. The CDR3 extends over 11 amino acids. CDR1 SGHTA and CDR2 FQGNSA come from the germline V gene. V was trimmed by 3 bases and J by 12 bases, leaving 12 bases between them. Looking up the rest from reference TRBV7-2 and TRBJ2-7 gives the full variable domain: GAGVSQSPSNKVTEKGKDVELRCDPISGHTALYWYRQSLGQGLEFLIYFQGNSAPDKSGLPSDRFSAERTGGSVSTLTIQRTQQEDSAVYLCASSLNEKRYFGPGTRLTVT.

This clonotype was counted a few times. The CDR3: CASSQDPSGGLKETQYF. For the CDR3, the DNA is TGTGCCAGCAGCCAAGATCCCAGCGGGGGACTTAAAGAGACCCAGTACTTC. The chain has TRBV4-2 and TRBJ2-5, with 8 bases matching TRBD2. This CDR3 region has 17 residues. V gave up 0 bases and J gave up 3 bases; unmatched junction bases: 9. CDR1 and CDR2 from the germline V gene are LGHNA and YNFKEQ.

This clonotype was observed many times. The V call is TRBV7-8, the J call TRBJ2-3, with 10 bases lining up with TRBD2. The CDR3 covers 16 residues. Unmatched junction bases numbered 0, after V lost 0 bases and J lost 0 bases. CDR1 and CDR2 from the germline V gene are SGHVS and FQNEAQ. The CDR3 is CASSLATSGSTDTQYF. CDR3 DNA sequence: TGTGCCAGCAGCTTAGCGACTAGCGGGAGCACAGATACGCAGTATTTT.

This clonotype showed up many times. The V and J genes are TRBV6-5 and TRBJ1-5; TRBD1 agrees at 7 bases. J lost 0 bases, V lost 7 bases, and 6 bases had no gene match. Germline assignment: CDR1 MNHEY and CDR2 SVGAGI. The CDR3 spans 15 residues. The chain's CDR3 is CASTPGQNSNQPQHF. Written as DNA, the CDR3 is TGTGCCAGCACTCCGGGACAGAATAGCAATCAGCCCCAGCATTTT.